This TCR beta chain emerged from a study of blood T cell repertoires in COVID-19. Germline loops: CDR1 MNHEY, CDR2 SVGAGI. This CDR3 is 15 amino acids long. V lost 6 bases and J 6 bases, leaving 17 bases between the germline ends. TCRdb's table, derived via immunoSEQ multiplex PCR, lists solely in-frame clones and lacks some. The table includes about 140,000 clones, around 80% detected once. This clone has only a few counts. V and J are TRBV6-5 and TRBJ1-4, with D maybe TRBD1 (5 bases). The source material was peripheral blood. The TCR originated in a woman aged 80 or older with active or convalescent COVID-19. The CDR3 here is CASRDWGERDEKLFF. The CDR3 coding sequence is TGTGCCAGCAGAGACTGGGGGGAAAGGGATGAAAAACTGTTTTTT.